The T cell receptor (beta chain) under discussion was sequenced for a study of cytomegalovirus exposure and HLA in healthy donors. The table came from immunoSEQ multiplex PCR; TCRdb's copy has only in-frame clones and leaves some out. The sample carries 110,000 to 150,000 clones, roughly 89% recorded once. Germline values: CDR1 SGHTA, CDR2 FQGNSA. V was clipped by 1 base and J by 7 bases, with 7 bases between them. The CDR3 spans 13 residues. Separate from the approximately 670-subject first cohort, the roughly 120-subject validation cohort was the one that the donors belonged to. The chain combines TRBV7-2 with TRBJ1-4; D is unclear. Sequenced: PBMCs. This TCR was sampled from a woman aged 18-29 years in good health and CMV-seropositive. In nucleotides, the CDR3 is TGTGCCAGCAGCTTAGAGTGGCCTGAAAAACTGTTTTTT. It codes for CASSLEWPEKLFF.